This is a list of T cell receptor beta chains from one sample in a study of beta chain features in type 1 diabetes. Sequencing was performed with immunoSEQ multiplex PCR; in TCRdb, only in-frame clones are kept and a portion is missing. The sample has 400,000 to 500,000 clones, around 14% seen once; the top ten hold roughly 0.04%. What was sequenced was naive CD4+ T cells from blood. The source is a man between 25 and 39 years old in good health. Both conserved end residues are part of each CDR3. A D gene is named only where the DNA matches it firmly. For some rows the clone size is stated as once, few or many, or as a class when expanded; others skip it.

j_call: TRBJ2-1; clone_size: NA; d_call: NA; v_call: TRBV19; cdr3_nt: TGTGCCAGTCGAGGTTCCTACAATGAGCAGTTCTTC; cdr3_aa: CASRGSYNEQFF
j_call: TRBJ1-5; clone_size: NA; d_call: NA; v_call: TRBV30; cdr3_nt: TGTGCCTGGACCAGGGGTAATCAGCCCCAGCATTTT; cdr3_aa: CAWTRGNQPQHF
j_call: TRBJ1-4; clone_size: few; d_call: NA; v_call: TRBV20-1; cdr3_nt: TGCAGTGCTACACCAAACATAGGACTGTTTTTT; cdr3_aa: CSATPNIGLFF
j_call: TRBJ1-2; clone_size: NA; d_call: NA; v_call: TRBV7-2; cdr3_nt: TGTGCCAGCAGCTATCGACAGGATCCTGGCTACACCTTC; cdr3_aa: CASSYRQDPGYTF
j_call: TRBJ2-5; clone_size: few; d_call: NA; v_call: TRBV29-1; cdr3_nt: TGCAGCGTTGTAGTTAGACAAGAGACCCAGTACTTC; cdr3_aa: CSVVVRQETQYF
j_call: TRBJ2-1; clone_size: NA; d_call: NA; v_call: TRBV11-2; cdr3_nt: TGTGCCAGCAGCACTATGACGGTAAATGAGCAGTTCTTC; cdr3_aa: CASSTMTVNEQFF
j_call: TRBJ2-5; clone_size: NA; d_call: NA; v_call: TRBV19; cdr3_nt: TGTGCCAGTAGTACCGGGATGATCAAGACCCAGTACTTC; cdr3_aa: CASSTGMIKTQYF
j_call: TRBJ2-7; clone_size: NA; d_call: NA; v_call: TRBV4-1; cdr3_nt: TGCGCCAGCAGCCAAGACGTCCAGGGTGGGTACGAGCAGTACTTC; cdr3_aa: CASSQDVQGGYEQYF
j_call: TRBJ2-1; clone_size: NA; d_call: TRBD2; v_call: TRBV29-1; cdr3_nt: TGCAGCGTCCTCGGTGCGGCTAGCGGGAGGGTGGTACGTGACAATGAGCAGTTCTTC; cdr3_aa: CSVLGAASGRVVRDNEQFF
j_call: TRBJ2-5; clone_size: few; d_call: NA; v_call: TRBV29-1; cdr3_nt: TGCAGCGTTGTACGGAGGGGAGAGACCCAGTACTTC; cdr3_aa: CSVVRRGETQYF
j_call: TRBJ2-5; clone_size: NA; d_call: NA; v_call: TRBV11-2; cdr3_nt: TGTGCCAGCAGCTTAGCGACAGACCTGGGTCGGACCCAGTACTTC; cdr3_aa: CASSLATDLGRTQYF
j_call: TRBJ1-2; clone_size: NA; d_call: NA; v_call: TRBV4-1; cdr3_nt: TGCGCCAGCAGCCAAGTTGGTCTGGGCTACACCTTC; cdr3_aa: CASSQVGLGYTF
j_call: TRBJ1-1; clone_size: NA; d_call: TRBD1; v_call: TRBV9; cdr3_nt: TGTGCCAGCAGCCCGACCGGGACAGGGAACACTGAAGCTTTCTTT; cdr3_aa: CASSPTGTGNTEAFF
j_call: TRBJ2-5; clone_size: few; d_call: NA; v_call: TRBV4-2; cdr3_nt: TGTGCCAGCAGCCAAGCGGGGGAGGAGACCCAGTACTTC; cdr3_aa: CASSQAGEETQYF
j_call: TRBJ2-2; clone_size: NA; d_call: NA; v_call: TRBV25-1; cdr3_nt: TGTGCCAGCAGTGAATATATAGGACAGACCGGGGAGCTGTTTTTT; cdr3_aa: CASSEYIGQTGELFF
j_call: TRBJ2-7; clone_size: NA; d_call: NA; v_call: TRBV4-3; cdr3_nt: TGCGCCAGCAGCCAAGATAGGCAAAGCGAGCAGTACTTC; cdr3_aa: CASSQDRQSEQYF
j_call: TRBJ1-2; clone_size: NA; d_call: NA; v_call: TRBV29-1; cdr3_nt: TGCAGCGTTCTCCCTGGACAGCGAAACTATGGCTACACCTTC; cdr3_aa: CSVLPGQRNYGYTF
j_call: TRBJ2-1; clone_size: few; d_call: NA; v_call: TRBV7-2; cdr3_nt: TGTGCCAGCAGCTCAAACCCACCTTACAATGAGCAGTTCTTC; cdr3_aa: CASSSNPPYNEQFF
j_call: TRBJ2-6; clone_size: few; d_call: NA; v_call: TRBV4-3; cdr3_nt: TGCGCCAGCAGCCAATTGACCCGCCATCACCTCTCTGGGGCCAACGTCCTGACTTTC; cdr3_aa: CASSQLTRHHLSGANVLTF
j_call: TRBJ1-2; clone_size: NA; d_call: NA; v_call: TRBV5-1; cdr3_nt: TGCGCCAGCAGCCTAGACCGCGTTGCTGTGAACTATGGCTACACCTTC; cdr3_aa: CASSLDRVAVNYGYTF
j_call: TRBJ1-4; clone_size: NA; d_call: NA; v_call: TRBV7-8; cdr3_nt: TGTGCCAGCAGCTTAGTGGCCGGGATTGAAAAACTGTTTTTT; cdr3_aa: CASSLVAGIEKLFF
j_call: TRBJ2-3; clone_size: few; d_call: TRBD2; v_call: TRBV5-6; cdr3_nt: TGTGCCAGCAGGTCACTAGCGATGGACACAGATACGCAGTATTTT; cdr3_aa: CASRSLAMDTDTQYF
j_call: TRBJ1-1; clone_size: NA; d_call: NA; v_call: TRBV27; cdr3_nt: TGTGCCAGCAGTGGCCTCCGGACAGAGTCGATTTATGCTTTCTTT; cdr3_aa: CASSGLRTESIYAFF
j_call: TRBJ2-7; clone_size: few; d_call: TRBD2; v_call: TRBV5-4; cdr3_nt: TGTGCCAGCAGCTTTAGCGGGGGGTACGAGCAGTACTTC; cdr3_aa: CASSFSGGYEQYF
j_call: TRBJ1-1; clone_size: few; d_call: TRBD1; v_call: TRBV29-1; cdr3_nt: TGCAGCGTCGTGTGGGGACAGGGGGGGACTGAAGCTTTCTTT; cdr3_aa: CSVVWGQGGTEAFF
j_call: TRBJ2-7; clone_size: NA; d_call: NA; v_call: TRBV21-1; cdr3_nt: TGTGCCAGCAGCAAAGGCGGGACAGGCTGTTCCTCCTACGAGCAGTACTTC; cdr3_aa: CASSKGGTGCSSYEQYF
j_call: TRBJ2-7; clone_size: NA; d_call: TRBD1; v_call: TRBV4-1; cdr3_nt: TGCGCCAGCAGCCCCGTGGGACAGGGGACTCGATACTACGAGCAGTACTTC; cdr3_aa: CASSPVGQGTRYYEQYF
j_call: TRBJ2-1; clone_size: NA; d_call: TRBD2; v_call: TRBV15; cdr3_nt: TGTGCCACCAGCAGAGACACTATACTAGCGACGGAGGAGCAGTTCTTC; cdr3_aa: CATSRDTILATEEQFF
j_call: TRBJ2-1; clone_size: few; d_call: TRBD2; v_call: TRBV6-5; cdr3_nt: TGTGCCAGCAGTACCGGGACTAGCGGGTACAATGAGCAGTTCTTC; cdr3_aa: CASSTGTSGYNEQFF
j_call: TRBJ1-2; clone_size: NA; d_call: NA; v_call: TRBV29-1; cdr3_nt: TGCAGCGTTGACAGGGGACACCTCGACTATGGCTACACCTTC; cdr3_aa: CSVDRGHLDYGYTF
j_call: TRBJ2-5; clone_size: NA; d_call: TRBD2; v_call: TRBV9; cdr3_nt: TGTGCCAGCAGCGTTGGGACTAGCGGGAACCAAGAGACCCAGTACTTC; cdr3_aa: CASSVGTSGNQETQYF